These 9 T cell receptor beta chains were sequenced from one sample in a study of shared clonotypes between healthy human individuals. The naive CD8 population came from CD45RO-negative cells selected for CCR7, without terminally differentiated effector memory CD45RA+ cells. This table comes from immunoSEQ multiplex PCR, and its TCRdb copy is limited to in-frame clones, with some not included. The sample holds about 800,000 clones, 96% seen once. Sequencing was carried out using naive CD8+ T cells sorted from blood. These receptors were taken from a man aged 25 to 45 in good health.

The chain recombines TRBV30 with TRBJ1-1, with D unclear. The germline gives CDR1 GTSNPN, CDR2 SVGIG (reference sequence). V lost 3 bases, J lost 0 bases, and 17 bases lay in between. The CDR3 is made up of 16 amino acids. DNA of the CDR3: TGTGCCTGGAGGACATGGGAGGGCGATATGAACACTGAAGCTTTCTTT. The encoded protein is CAWRTWEGDMNTEAFF.

The chain uses TRBV2 and TRBJ2-7; 7 bases are a match to TRBD1. CDR3 length equals 15 residues. V lost 4 bases and J lost 2; bases outside the gene matches: 8. Germline V lookup: CDR1 SNHLY, CDR2 FYNNEI. CDR3 protein: CASSGARDSPYEQYF. Here the CDR3 DNA reads TGTGCCAGCAGTGGCGCCCGGGACAGCCCCTACGAGCAGTACTTC.

A few counts support this clone. Other nucleotide sequences from this sample produce the same CDR3. The V call is TRBV15, the J call TRBJ1-5, with D unresolved. The CDR3 extends over 14 amino acids. The germline V and J ends were trimmed by 0 bases and 2 bases, with 5 bases remaining between them. Germline V CDR1 and CDR2: LNHNV, YYDKDF (reference sequence). The CDR3 nucleotides read TGTGCCACCAGCAGAGATCGGGGCAATCAGCCCCAGCATTTT. This encodes CATSRDRGNQPQHF.

The chain carries TRBV15 and TRBJ2-3, with a possible D match to TRBD2 (5 bases). CDR1 LNHNV and CDR2 YYDKDF come from the germline V gene (reference sequence). With 1 base removed from V and 6 bases from J, the gap between germline ends came to 14 bases. The CDR3 spans 15 residues. The CDR3 nucleotides are TGTGCCACCAGCAGAGCGGACGGAGGTATCGATACGCAGTATTTT. This sequence encodes CATSRADGGIDTQYF.

The chain recombines TRBV10-3 with TRBJ2-7; TRBD1 matches at 7 bases. V dropped 1 base and J dropped 2; count of bases not matched to a gene: 2. The CDR3 has 14 residues. Per germline, CDR1 ENHRY and CDR2 SYGVKD. CDR3 coding DNA: TGTGCCATCAGTGAGTACAGGGGCCCCTACGAGCAGTACTTC. Translation gives CAISEYRGPYEQYF.

The gene calls are TRBV7-2 and TRBJ1-2; unclear D gene. Germline assignment: CDR1 SGHTA and CDR2 FQGNSA. V gave up 2 bases and J gave up 10 bases, with 20 bases separating them. The length of the CDR3 is 15 residues. In DNA form, the CDR3 reads TGTGCCAGCAGCTTAAACCTCGTCTCCAGGACTTACTACACCTTC. Protein product: CASSLNLVSRTYYTF.

This rearrangement joins TRBV9 to TRBJ2-1; 9 positions agree with TRBD1. The CDR3 has 15 amino acids. CDR1 and CDR2 from the germline V gene are SGDLS and YYNGEE. With V trimmed by 3 bases and J by 5 bases, 6 bases remained unmatched. CDR3 sequence: CASSAYRQGDNEQFF. CDR3 nucleotides: TGTGCCAGCAGCGCTTATCGACAGGGGGACAATGAGCAGTTCTTC.

The chain combines TRBV9 with TRBJ2-5; the D gene is possibly TRBD2 (6 bases). Trimming took 3 bases from V and 3 from J, leaving 12 bases between them. The V gene's germline CDR1 is SGDLS and CDR2 YYNGEE. This CDR3 contains 14 residues. Written as DNA, the CDR3 is TGTGCCAGCAGCGCCTGGGGGGAGAAAGAGACCCAGTACTTC. Amino acids: CASSAWGEKETQYF.

The chain links TRBV27 to TRBJ2-2; D is unclear. CDR3 length equals 14 residues. Trimming left V 6 bases short and J 3 bases short, with 11 bases between. CDR1 and CDR2 (germline): MNHEY, SMNVEV (reference sequence). CDR3 nucleotide sequence: TGTGCCAGCAGGAAGGCACTTCACACCGGGGAGCTGTTTTTT. As protein: CASRKALHTGELFF.